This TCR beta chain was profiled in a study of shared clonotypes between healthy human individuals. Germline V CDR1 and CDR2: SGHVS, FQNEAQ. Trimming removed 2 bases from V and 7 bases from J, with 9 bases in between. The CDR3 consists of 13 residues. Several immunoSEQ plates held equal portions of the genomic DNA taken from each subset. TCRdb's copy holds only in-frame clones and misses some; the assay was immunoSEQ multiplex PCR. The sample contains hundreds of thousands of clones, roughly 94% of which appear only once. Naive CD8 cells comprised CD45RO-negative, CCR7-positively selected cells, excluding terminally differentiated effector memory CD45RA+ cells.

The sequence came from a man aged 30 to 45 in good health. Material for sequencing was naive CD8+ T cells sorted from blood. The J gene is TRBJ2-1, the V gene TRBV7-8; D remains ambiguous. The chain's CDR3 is CASSLPSQNEQFF. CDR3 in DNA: TGTGCCAGCAGCTTACCCAGCCAGAATGAGCAGTTCTTC.